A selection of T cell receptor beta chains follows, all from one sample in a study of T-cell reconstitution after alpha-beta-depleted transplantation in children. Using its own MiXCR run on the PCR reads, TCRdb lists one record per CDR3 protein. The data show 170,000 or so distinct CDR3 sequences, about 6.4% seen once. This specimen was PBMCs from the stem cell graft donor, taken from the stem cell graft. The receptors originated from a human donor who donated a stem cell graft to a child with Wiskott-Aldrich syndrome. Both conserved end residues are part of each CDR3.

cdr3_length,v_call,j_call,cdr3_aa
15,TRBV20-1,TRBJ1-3,CSASRMWDSGNTIYF
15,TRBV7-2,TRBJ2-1,CASREREGGYNEQFF
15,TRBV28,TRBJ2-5,CASSPPGTSQETQYF
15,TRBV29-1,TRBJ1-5,CSVGVATGPDQPQHF
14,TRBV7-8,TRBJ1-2,CASSLGGDIYGYTF
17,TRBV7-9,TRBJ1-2,CASSLPQGAGRNYGYTF
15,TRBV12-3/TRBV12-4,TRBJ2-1,CASSLGTSRFLKQFF
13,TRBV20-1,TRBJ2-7,CSAVAGDSFEQYF
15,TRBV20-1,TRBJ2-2,CSAREATPERRELFF
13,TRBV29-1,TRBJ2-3,CSTRTGRTDTQYF
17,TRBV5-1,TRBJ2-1,CASSTDPTTAWGNEQFF
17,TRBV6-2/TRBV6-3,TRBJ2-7,CASSYEFSRSSTYEQYF
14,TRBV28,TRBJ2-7,CASRLTGFSYEQYF
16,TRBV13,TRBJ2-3,CASSSGLAGVTDTQYF
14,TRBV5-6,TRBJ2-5,CASSPGVIEETQYF
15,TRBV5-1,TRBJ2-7,CASSLVGQGANEQYF
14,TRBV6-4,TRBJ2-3,CASSGTGGTDTQYF
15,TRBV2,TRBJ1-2,CASRSDRANYGGYTF
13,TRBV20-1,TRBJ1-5,CSASNRPDQPQHF
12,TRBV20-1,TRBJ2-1,CSARGLYNEQFF
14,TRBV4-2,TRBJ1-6,CASSQFEGKSPLHF
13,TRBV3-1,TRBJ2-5,CASRRRGGETQYF
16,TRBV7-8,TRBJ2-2,CASSFRASGNTGELFF
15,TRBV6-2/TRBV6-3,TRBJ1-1,CASSYSGGMNTEAFF
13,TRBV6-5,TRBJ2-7,CASSYRDSYEQYF
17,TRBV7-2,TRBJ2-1,CASRRILAGTMTDEQFF
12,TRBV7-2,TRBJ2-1,CASSLGFNEQFF
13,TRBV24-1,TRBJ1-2,CATSERQAGGYTF
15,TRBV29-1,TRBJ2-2,CSVDGGGANTGELFF
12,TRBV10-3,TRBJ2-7,CAISTTRDEQYF
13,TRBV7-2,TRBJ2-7,CASSLRDGYEQYF
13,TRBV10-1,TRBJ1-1,CASSRDRVTEAFF
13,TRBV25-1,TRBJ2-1,CASRHPSYNEQFF
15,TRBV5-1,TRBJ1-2,CASSFDGPEFGGYTF
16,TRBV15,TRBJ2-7,CATSRDRLDLGYEQYF
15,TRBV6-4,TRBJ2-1,CASSATAFRTGEQFF
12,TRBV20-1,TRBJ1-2,CSARDTNYGYTF
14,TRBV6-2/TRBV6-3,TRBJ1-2,CASRIQGAVGGYTF
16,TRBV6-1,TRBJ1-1,CASSEAAAVRNTEAFF
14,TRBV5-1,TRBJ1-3,CASREQGSGNTIYF
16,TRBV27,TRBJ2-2,CASSFGGGRNTGELFF
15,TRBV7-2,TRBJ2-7,CASSLQYGNSYEQYF
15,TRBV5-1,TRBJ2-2,CASSSSGANTGELFF
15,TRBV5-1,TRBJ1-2,CASSSSSFGPYGYTF
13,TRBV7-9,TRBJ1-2,CASSLETGNGYTF
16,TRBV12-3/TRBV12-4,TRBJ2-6,CASSLPGIVGANVLTF
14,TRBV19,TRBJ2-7,CASSILAGPGEQYF
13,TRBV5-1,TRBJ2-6,CASTVGGANVLTF
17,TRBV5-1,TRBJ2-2,CASSRNGQGAVTGELFF
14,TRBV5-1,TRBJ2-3,CASSLVVSTDTQYF
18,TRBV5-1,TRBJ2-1,CASSRLAGGSSSYNEQFF
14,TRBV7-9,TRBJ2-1,CASSPQSSYNEQFF
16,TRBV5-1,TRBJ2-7,CASSLVRGDRAVEQYF
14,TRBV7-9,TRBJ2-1,CASSPGRGDDEQFF
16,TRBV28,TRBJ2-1,CASSPRGIAEYNEQFF
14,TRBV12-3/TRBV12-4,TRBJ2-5,CASSPTGAKGTQYF
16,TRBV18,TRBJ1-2,CASSPINRDRHRGYTF
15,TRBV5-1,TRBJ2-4,CASSPAEGVKNIQYF
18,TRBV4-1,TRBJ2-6,CASSQVDLGFAGANVLTF
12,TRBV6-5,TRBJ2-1,CASSYPDGRQFF